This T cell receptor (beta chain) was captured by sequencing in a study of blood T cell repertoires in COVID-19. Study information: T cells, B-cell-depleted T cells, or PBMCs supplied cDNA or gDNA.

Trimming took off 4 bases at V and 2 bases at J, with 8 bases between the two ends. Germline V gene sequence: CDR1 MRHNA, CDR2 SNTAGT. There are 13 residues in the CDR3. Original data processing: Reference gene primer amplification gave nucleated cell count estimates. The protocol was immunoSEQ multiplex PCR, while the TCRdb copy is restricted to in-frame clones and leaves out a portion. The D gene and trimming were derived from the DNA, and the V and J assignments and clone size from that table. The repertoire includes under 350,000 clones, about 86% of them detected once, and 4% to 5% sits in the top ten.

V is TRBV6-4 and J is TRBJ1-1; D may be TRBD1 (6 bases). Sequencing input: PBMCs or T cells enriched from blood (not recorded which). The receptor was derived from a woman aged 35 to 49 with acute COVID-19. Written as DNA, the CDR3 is TGTGCCAGCAGTGGGACAGTTAACACTGAAGCTTTCTTT. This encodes CASSGTVNTEAFF.